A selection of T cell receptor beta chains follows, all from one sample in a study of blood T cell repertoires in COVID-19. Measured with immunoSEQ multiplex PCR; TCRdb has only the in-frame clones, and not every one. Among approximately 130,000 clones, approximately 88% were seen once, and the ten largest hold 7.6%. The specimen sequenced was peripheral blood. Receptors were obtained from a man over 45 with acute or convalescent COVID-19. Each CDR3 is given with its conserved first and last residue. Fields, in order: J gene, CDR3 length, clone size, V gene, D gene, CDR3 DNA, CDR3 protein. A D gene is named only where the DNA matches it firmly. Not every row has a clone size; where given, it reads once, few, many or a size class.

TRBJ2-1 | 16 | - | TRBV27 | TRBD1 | TGTGCCAGCAGTTTATATACCGGGACAGGGCTCGATGAGCAGTTCTTC | CASSLYTGTGLDEQFF
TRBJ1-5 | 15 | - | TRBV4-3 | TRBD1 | TGCGCCAGCAGCCAAGCGACAGGGGGAAATCAGCCCCAGCATTTT | CASSQATGGNQPQHF
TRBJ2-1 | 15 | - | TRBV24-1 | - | TGTGCCACCAGTGATTCCAAGCGGGTAGGTAATGAGCAGTTCTTC | CATSDSKRVGNEQFF
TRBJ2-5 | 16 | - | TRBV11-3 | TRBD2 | TGTGCCAGCAGCCGACGACTAGCGGGAGAGAGTGAGACCCAGTACTTC | CASSRRLAGESETQYF
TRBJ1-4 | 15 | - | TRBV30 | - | TGTGCCTGGAGTGCCTCGTCCCGGGGGGACGAAAAACTGTTTTTT | CAWSASSRGDEKLFF
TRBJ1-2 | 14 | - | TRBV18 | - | TGTGCCAGCTCACTTAAAGACCAGGGGCATGGCTACACCTTC | CASSLKDQGHGYTF
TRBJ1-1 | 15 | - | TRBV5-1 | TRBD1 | TGCGCCAGCAGCTTGGAACCCGGGACAGGGGGAGAAGCTTTCTTT | CASSLEPGTGGEAFF
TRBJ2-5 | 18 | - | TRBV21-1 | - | TGTGCCAGCAGGTTTCCGGGACAGGGGTTCGGAGGAGTAGAGACCCAGTACTTC | CASRFPGQGFGGVETQYF
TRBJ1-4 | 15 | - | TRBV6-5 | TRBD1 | TGTGCCAGCAGTCCTGGGGGGACAGGGTATGAAAAACTGTTTTTT | CASSPGGTGYEKLFF
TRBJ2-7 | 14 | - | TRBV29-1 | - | TGCAGCGTTGTGGGGGCGGTTGGTACTATCCAGCAGTACTTC | CSVVGAVGTIQQYF
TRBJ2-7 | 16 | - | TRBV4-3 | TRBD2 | TGCGCCAGCAGCCAAGATCAAAGCGGGAGGAACTACGAGCAGTACTTC | CASSQDQSGRNYEQYF
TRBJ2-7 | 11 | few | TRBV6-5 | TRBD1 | TGTGCCAGTACAGGGGCCTACGAGCAGTACTTC | CASTGAYEQYF
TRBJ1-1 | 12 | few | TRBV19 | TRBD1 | TGTGCCAGTTTGGACAGGGGGGGTGAAGCTTTCTTT | CASLDRGGEAFF
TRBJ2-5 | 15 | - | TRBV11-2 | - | TGTGCCAGCAGCTTAGCCCTAAAGAGGAGGGAGACCCAGTACTTC | CASSLALKRRETQYF
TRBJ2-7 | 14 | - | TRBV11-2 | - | TGTGCCAGCAGCCATGGGCCGGCTTACTACGAGCAGTACTTC | CASSHGPAYYEQYF
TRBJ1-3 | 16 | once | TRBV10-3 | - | TGTGCCATCAGTGATCGGGGACAAGTCTCTGGAAACACCATATATTTT | CAISDRGQVSGNTIYF
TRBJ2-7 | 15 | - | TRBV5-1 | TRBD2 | TGCGCCAGCAGCCCCCAGGCGGGGGGGCCGAGGGAGCAGTACTTC | CASSPQAGGPREQYF
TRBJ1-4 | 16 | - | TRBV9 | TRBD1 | TGTGCCAGCAGCCCCCGCCCGGGACAGGGGAATGAAAAACTGTTTTTT | CASSPRPGQGNEKLFF
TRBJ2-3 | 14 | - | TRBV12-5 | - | TGTGCTACTACAACGGGGGAGAGCACAGATACGCAGTATTTT | CATTTGESTDTQYF
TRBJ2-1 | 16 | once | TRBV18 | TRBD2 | TGTGCCAGCTCACCAGGGCTAGCGGGAGTCGGGAATGAGCAGTTCTTC | CASSPGLAGVGNEQFF
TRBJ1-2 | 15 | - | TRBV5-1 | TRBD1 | TGCGCCAGCAGCCCCGGGACAGGGGGCGACTATGGCTACACCTTC | CASSPGTGGDYGYTF
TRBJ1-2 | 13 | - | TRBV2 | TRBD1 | TGTGCCAGCACTCAACAGGGGGCCTATGGCTACACCTTC | CASTQQGAYGYTF
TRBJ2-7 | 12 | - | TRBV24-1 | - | TGTGCCACCAGTGATTTGAGGGGGGAGCAGTACTTC | CATSDLRGEQYF
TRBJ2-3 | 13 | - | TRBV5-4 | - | TGTGCCAGCAGCTTGGCCGGCACAGATACGCAGTATTTT | CASSLAGTDTQYF
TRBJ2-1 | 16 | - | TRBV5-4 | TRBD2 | TGTGCCAGCAGCTCCCTGACTAGCGGAGGCGGCAATGAGCAGTTCTTC | CASSSLTSGGGNEQFF
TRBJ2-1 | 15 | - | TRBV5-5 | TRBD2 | TGTGCCAGCAGCTTGGGACTAGCCCTAGGCAATGAGCAGTTCTTC | CASSLGLALGNEQFF
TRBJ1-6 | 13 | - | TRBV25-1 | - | TGTGCCAGCAGTGTTCAGGGAGGCTCACCCCTCCACTTT | CASSVQGGSPLHF
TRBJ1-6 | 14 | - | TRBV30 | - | TGTGCCTGGAGTGTACCGGGGGAAAGCTCACCCCTCCACTTT | CAWSVPGESSPLHF
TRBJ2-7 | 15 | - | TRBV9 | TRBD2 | TGTGCCAGCAGCGTAGAGGACGGGAGGGGTTACGAGCAGTACTTC | CASSVEDGRGYEQYF
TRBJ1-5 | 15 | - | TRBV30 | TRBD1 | TGTGCCTGGTCCGGACAGGGCAAGATCCATCAGCCCCAGCATTTT | CAWSGQGKIHQPQHF
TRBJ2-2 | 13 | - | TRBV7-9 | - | TGTGCCAGCAGCTTCAAGGAGGCCGGGGAGCTGTTTTTT | CASSFKEAGELFF